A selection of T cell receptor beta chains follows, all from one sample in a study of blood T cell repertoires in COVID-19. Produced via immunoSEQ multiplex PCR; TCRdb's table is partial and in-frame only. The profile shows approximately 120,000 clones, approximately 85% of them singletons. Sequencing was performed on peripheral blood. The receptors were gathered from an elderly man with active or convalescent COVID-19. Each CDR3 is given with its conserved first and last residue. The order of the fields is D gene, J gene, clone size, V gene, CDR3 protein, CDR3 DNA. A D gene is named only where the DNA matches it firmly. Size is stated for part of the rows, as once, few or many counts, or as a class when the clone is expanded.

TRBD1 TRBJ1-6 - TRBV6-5 CASSYSTGVSSPLHF TGTGCCAGCAGTTACTCCACAGGGGTCAGCTCACCCCTCCACTTT
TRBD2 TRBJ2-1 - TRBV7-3 CASSLRGPGTSGRRYNEQFF TGTGCCAGCAGCTTAAGGGGCCCCGGGACTAGCGGGAGGAGGTACAATGAGCAGTTCTTC
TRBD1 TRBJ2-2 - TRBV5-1 CASSLGDRGFNGGELFF TGCGCCAGCAGCTTGGGTGACAGGGGTTTCAACGGCGGGGAGCTGTTTTTT
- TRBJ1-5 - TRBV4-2 CASSPETGRDQPQHF TGTGCCAGCAGTCCCGAAACAGGGAGGGATCAGCCCCAGCATTTT
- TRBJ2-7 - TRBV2 CASSEGRGNEQYF TGTGCCAGCAGTGAAGGACGGGGGAACGAGCAGTACTTC
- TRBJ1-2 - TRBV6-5 CASIPGREKGYGYTF TGTGCCAGCATCCCCGGGAGGGAAAAGGGCTATGGCTACACCTTC
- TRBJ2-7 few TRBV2 CASSEVPGYEQYF TGTGCCAGCAGTGAAGTGCCAGGCTACGAGCAGTACTTC
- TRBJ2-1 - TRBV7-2 CASSSGLIGYNEQFF TGTGCCAGCAGCTCAGGACTAATCGGATACAATGAGCAGTTCTTC
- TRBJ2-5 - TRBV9 CASSVAAQLNQETQYF TGTGCCAGCAGCGTAGCAGCGCAACTAAACCAAGAGACCCAGTACTTC
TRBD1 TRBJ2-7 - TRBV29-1 CSVLPRTGYEQYF TGCAGCGTTCTCCCAAGGACAGGGTACGAGCAGTACTTC
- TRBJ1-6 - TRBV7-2 CASSTRTVGNSPLHF TGTGCCAGCAGCACTAGGACGGTGGGCAATTCACCCCTCCACTTT
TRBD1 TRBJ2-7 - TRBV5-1 CASTWDSWSYEQYF TGCGCCAGCACCTGGGACAGTTGGTCCTACGAGCAGTACTTC
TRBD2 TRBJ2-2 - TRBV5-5 CASSLGASGGAGGTGELFF TGTGCCAGCAGCTTGGGTGCTAGCGGGGGGGCCGGTGGAACCGGGGAGCTGTTTTTT
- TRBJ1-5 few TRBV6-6 CASRFFGANQPQHF TGTGCCAGCAGGTTTTTTGGGGCAAATCAGCCCCAGCATTTT
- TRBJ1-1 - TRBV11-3 CASSPRQDTEAFF TGTGCCAGCAGCCCCAGGCAAGACACTGAAGCTTTCTTT
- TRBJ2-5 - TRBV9 CASSVEGRGEETQYF TGTGCCAGCAGCGTAGAAGGCAGGGGGGAAGAGACCCAGTACTTC
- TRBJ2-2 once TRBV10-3 CASQRATNTGELFF TGTGCATCCCAGCGGGCCACGAACACCGGGGAGCTGTTTTTT
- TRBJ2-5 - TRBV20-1 CSAYLQEAQYF TGCAGTGCTTACTTACAAGAGGCCCAGTACTTC
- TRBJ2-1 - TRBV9 CASSVNERVNEQFF TGTGCCAGCAGCGTAAATGAGAGGGTCAATGAGCAGTTCTTC
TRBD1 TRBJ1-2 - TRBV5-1 CAIPSARGNGYTF TGCGCCATCCCGTCGGCCAGGGGGAATGGCTACACCTTC
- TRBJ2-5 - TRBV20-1 CSASPEEAQYF TGCAGTGCTAGTCCCGAAGAGGCCCAGTACTTC
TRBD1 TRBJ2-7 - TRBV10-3 CAALRDREGYEQYF TGTGCCGCCCTCCGGGACAGGGAAGGCTACGAGCAGTACTTC
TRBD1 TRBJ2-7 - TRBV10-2 CASRDGQGRNEQYF TGCGCCAGCAGGGACGGACAGGGGAGGAACGAGCAGTACTTC
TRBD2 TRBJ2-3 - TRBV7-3 CASSLIVLRGGKDTQYF TGTGCCAGCAGCTTAATAGTCCTGCGGGGGGGAAAAGATACGCAGTATTTT
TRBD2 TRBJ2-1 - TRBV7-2 CASNALGGDYNEQFF TGTGCCAGCAATGCCTTGGGGGGGGATTACAATGAGCAGTTCTTC
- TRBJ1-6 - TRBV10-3 CAISEGGSSSSYNSPLHF TGTGCCATCAGTGAGGGAGGGAGTTCCTCCTCCTATAATTCACCCCTCCACTTT
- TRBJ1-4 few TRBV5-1 CASSPSQSSDEKLFF TGCGCCAGCAGCCCCTCTCAGTCAAGCGACGAAAAACTGTTTTTT
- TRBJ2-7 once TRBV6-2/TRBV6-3 CASSWETGGFSYEQYF TGTGCCAGCAGTTGGGAAACCGGGGGATTCTCCTACGAGCAGTACTTC
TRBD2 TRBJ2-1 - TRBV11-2 CASSLRSSGIRNNEQFF TGTGCCAGCAGCTTAAGGTCTAGCGGGATAAGGAACAATGAGCAGTTCTTC
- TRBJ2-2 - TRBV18 CASSPGSGANTGELFF TGTGCCAGCTCACCAGGATCGGGGGCGAACACCGGGGAGCTGTTTTTT
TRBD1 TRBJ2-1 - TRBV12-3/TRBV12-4 CASSGQGAGEQFF TGTGCCAGCAGCGGACAGGGGGCAGGGGAGCAGTTCTTC
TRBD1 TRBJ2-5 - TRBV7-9 CASSFWTGGEETQYF TGTGCCAGCAGCTTCTGGACAGGGGGGGAAGAGACCCAGTACTTC
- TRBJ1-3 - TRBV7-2 CASSLGGGISGNTIYF TGTGCCAGCAGCTTAGGGGGGGGAATCTCTGGAAACACCATATATTTT
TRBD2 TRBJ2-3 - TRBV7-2 CASSADRGGADTQYF TGTGCCAGCAGCGCCGATCGGGGGGGCGCAGATACGCAGTATTTT
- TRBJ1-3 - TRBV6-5 CASSSRGHSGNTIYF TGTGCCAGCAGTTCGAGAGGGCACTCTGGAAACACCATATATTTT
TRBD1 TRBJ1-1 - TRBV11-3 CASSLDRSTEAFF TGTGCCAGCAGCTTGGACAGGTCGACTGAAGCTTTCTTT